This T cell receptor beta chain stems from a study of blood T cell repertoires in COVID-19 (dated by TCRdb to 2018 to 2020). Looking at the study overall: Samples from collaborators originated in the United States, Italy and Spain and spanned both the acute and convalescent phases of COVID-19. The prospective study material was composed of cDNA or gDNA derived from T cells, B-cell-depleted T cells, or PBMCs. Subjects who had been exposed to COVID-19, were actively infected with it, or had recovered from it provided the deeply sampled blood TCRbeta repertoires that made up the dataset. The repertoires were made available in a free public database intended to serve as a resource for research on the immune response to SARS-CoV-2. The samples were drawn from the first 160 participants of the ongoing ImmuneRACE study and from about 1,200 subjects provided by 6 global collaborators. A de-identified subject ID, COVID-19 status, age in years and sex were almost always included in the sample metadata. Where HLA class I and class II types were available, the types were taken from metadata supplied by the sample provider, not from assay-based typing. General findings and caveats noted by the study authors: The quantity of clinical and demographic metadata differed by source and by participant and was supplied without curation.

V lost 6 bases and J lost 5 bases; the stretch between them is 10 bases long. Based on the germline V gene, the CDR1 and CDR2 sequences are SGHRS and YFSETQ. The CDR3 goes from the cysteine to the phenylalanine over 12 residues. Just the 36-base CDR3 DNA is kept, in frame starting at base 1. TCRbeta CDR3 regions were amplified from genomic DNA using the immunoSEQ Assay, a bias-controlled multiplex PCR. The original methods were these. Nucleated cell counts per sample were estimated from amplification of reference gene primers within the assay. To quantify the absolute abundance of each unique TCRbeta CDR3 rearrangement, sequence reads were collapsed and filtered. For each sample, productive Simpson clonality was calculated by taking the square root of Simpson's diversity index across productive rearrangements. In TCRdb, the immuneACCESS table is reduced to in-frame sequences with V and J assigned. These tables do not hold every clone; where another copy was compared, an unresolved V gene accounts for under half, and the others remain unexplained. Clonal size and the V and J genes are those of that table, whereas D and trimming came from the DNA. The sample contains approximately 170,000 clones, roughly 84% of them found a single time. The ten largest clones add up to around 6.9% of the sample.

One collaborating source in Seattle enrolled patients while the patients were actively infected and followed the patients over time throughout the course of disease. Collaborating institutions collected whole blood in K2EDTA tubes following their own protocols. For TCRbeta analysis, collaborators shipped samples in one of three forms: frozen whole blood, isolated PBMCs, or DNA extracted from either of those sample types. Comments on this clone: It has no known antigen specificity. Base qualities are not recorded, but no much larger clone differs from it by a single base.

Sequencing was performed on peripheral blood. The chain is made from TRBV5-1 and TRBJ2-3; the D gene is possibly TRBD1, with 5 bases matching. This receptor was identified in a man older than 75 with COVID-19, enrolled during active disease. The DNA reads TGCGCCAGCACCGAGACAGAAGATACGCAGTATTTT. It translates to CASTETEDTQYF. With the rest looked up from the reference TRBV5-1 and TRBJ2-3 genes rather than sequenced, the full variable domain is KAGVTQTPRYLIKTRGQQVTLSCSPISGHRSVSWYQQTPGQGLQFLFEYFSETQRNKGNFPGRFSGRQFSNSRSEMNVSTLELGDSALYLCASTETEDTQYFGPGTRLTVL.